This TCR beta chain was captured by sequencing in a study of monozygotic twins with inflammatory bowel disease. For each CDR3 protein, TCRdb gives one entry from its re-call of the 5' RACE reads, without DNA. Recorded for this sample: a few hundred thousand distinct CDR3 sequences. The CDR3 is 15 amino acids. CDR1 LGHDT and CDR2 YNNKEL come from the germline V gene (reference sequence). The chain joins TRBV3-1 to TRBJ2-2. Sequences were obtained from blood. This TCR derives from a human donor with ulcerative colitis or Crohn's disease, or a healthy co-twin of an affected twin (not recorded which). This CDR3 reads CASSQSLSNTGELFF. The variable domain in full, completed from reference TRBV3-1 and TRBJ2-2, reads DTAVSQTPKYLVTQMGNDKSIKCEQNLGHDTMYWYKQDSKKFLKIMFSYNNKELIINETVPNRFSPKSPDKAHLNLHINSLELGDSAVYFCASSQSLSNTGELFFGEGSRLTVL.